This T cell receptor beta chain was observed in a study of post-analysis software for immune sequencing data. The overall study: The study covered relapsing-remitting, secondary progressive and progressive-relapsing courses of multiple sclerosis.

This clonotype was picked up a small number of times. Antigen specificity is unknown. The authors incorporated unique molecular identifiers into the TCR beta cDNA libraries. Using its own MiXCR run on the PCR reads, TCRdb lists one record per CDR3 protein. In the table there are around 700,000 distinct CDR3 sequences, over 45% of which are singletons. Study-wide results and limits: Normalized Chao1 diversity was significantly reduced in patients versus controls. Elevated frequency relative to controls characterized 4 or 5 TRBV segments in patients, TRBV5-6, TRBV5-1 and TRBV20-1 among them.

The CDR3 totals 13 residues. CDR1 and CDR2 from the germline V gene are SEHNR and FQNEAQ (reference sequence). J was trimmed by 8 bases and V by 3 bases; bases with no gene match: 3. The sequencing input was blood. V and J are TRBV7-9 and TRBJ2-1; 8 bases line up with TRBD1. The sequence came from a girl aged 2 to 9 with multiple sclerosis. The CDR3 DNA follows: TGTGCCAGCAGCTTGACAGGGGAGCATGAGCAGTTCTTC. Encoded protein: CASSLTGEHEQFF.